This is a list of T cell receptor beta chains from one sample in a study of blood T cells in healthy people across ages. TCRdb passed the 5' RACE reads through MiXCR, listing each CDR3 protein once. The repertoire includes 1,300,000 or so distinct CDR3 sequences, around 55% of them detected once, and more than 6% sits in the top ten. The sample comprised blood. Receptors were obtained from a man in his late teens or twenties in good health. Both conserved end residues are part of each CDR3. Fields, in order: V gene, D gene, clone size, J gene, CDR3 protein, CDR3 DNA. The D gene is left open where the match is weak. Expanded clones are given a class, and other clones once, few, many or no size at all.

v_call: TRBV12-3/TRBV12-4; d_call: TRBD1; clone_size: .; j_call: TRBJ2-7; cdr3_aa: CASSPGQGAAYNEQYF; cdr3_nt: TGTGCCAGCAGTCCAGGACAGGGAGCGGCCTACAATGAGCAGTACTTC
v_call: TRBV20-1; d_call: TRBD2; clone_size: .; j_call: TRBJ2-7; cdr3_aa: CSAGDLTSGAYEQYF; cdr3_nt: TGCAGTGCTGGAGACCTGACTAGCGGAGCCTACGAGCAGTACTTC
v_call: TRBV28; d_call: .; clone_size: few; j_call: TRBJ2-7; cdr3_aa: CASSPQAAYEQYF; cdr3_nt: TGTGCCAGCAGTCCCCAAGCCGCCTACGAGCAGTACTTC
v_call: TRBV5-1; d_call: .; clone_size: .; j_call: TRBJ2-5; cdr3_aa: CASSSQPGLPGETQYF; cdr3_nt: TGCGCCAGCAGCTCACAACCGGGGCTCCCTGGGGAGACCCAGTACTTC
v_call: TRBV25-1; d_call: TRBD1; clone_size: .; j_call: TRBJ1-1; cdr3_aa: CASRKTGFGTEAFF; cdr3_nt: TGTGCCAGCAGGAAGACAGGGTTTGGCACTGAAGCTTTCTTT
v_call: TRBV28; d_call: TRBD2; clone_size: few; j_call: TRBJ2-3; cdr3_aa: CASSSGTSGRDTQYF; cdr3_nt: TGTGCCAGCAGCTCCGGGACTAGCGGGAGAGATACGCAGTATTTT
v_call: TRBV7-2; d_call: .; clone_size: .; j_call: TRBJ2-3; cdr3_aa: CASSPQTGLTDTQYF; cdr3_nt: TGTGCCAGCAGCCCCCAGACAGGCCTCACGGATACGCAGTATTTT
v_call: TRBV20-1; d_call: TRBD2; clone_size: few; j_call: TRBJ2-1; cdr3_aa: CSAPKMTSGYNEQFF; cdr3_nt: TGCAGTGCTCCTAAGATGACTAGCGGCTACAATGAGCAGTTCTTC
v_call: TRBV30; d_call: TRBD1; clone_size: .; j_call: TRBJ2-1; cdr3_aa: CAWISGTGDYEQFF; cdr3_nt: TGTGCCTGGATATCGGGGACAGGGGACTATGAGCAGTTCTTC
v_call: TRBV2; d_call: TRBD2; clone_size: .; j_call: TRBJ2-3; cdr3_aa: CASNDPGLAGTDTQYF; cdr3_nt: TGTGCCAGCAACGATCCGGGACTAGCGGGCACAGATACGCAGTATTTT
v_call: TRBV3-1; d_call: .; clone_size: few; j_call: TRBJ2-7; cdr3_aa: CASSQDSHSSNEQYF; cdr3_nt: TGTGCCAGCAGCCAAGACTCACATTCCTCCAACGAGCAGTACTTC
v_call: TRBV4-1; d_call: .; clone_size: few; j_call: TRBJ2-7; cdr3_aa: CASSQRGGSSYEQYF; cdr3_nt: TGCGCCAGCAGCCAGAGGGGGGGTTCGTCCTACGAGCAGTACTTC
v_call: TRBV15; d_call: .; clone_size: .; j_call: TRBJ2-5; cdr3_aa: CATSRDPGGETQYF; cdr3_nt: TGTGCCACCAGCAGAGATCCAGGGGGGGAGACCCAGTACTTC
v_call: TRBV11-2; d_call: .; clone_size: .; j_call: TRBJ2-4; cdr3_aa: CASSSRLLGSSIQYF; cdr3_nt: TGTGCCAGCAGCTCACGACTCTTGGGGAGCAGCATTCAGTACTTC
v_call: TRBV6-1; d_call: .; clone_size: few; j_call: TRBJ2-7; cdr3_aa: CASSEETTGLAYEQYF; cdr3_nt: TGTGCCAGCAGTGAAGAGACAACAGGGTTGGCCTACGAGCAGTACTTC
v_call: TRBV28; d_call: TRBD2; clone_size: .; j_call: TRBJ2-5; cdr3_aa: CASSLSGGGYRQETQYF; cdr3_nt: TGTGCCAGCAGTCTTAGCGGGGGGGGATACCGACAAGAGACCCAGTACTTC
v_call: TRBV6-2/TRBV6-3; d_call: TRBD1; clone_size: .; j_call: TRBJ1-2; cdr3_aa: CASRHGQGVYGYTF; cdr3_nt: TGTGCCAGCAGACATGGACAGGGCGTCTATGGCTACACCTTC
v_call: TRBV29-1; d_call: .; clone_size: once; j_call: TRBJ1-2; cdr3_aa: CSVDTTGNYGYTF; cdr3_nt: TGCAGCGTTGATACTACTGGCAACTATGGCTACACCTTC
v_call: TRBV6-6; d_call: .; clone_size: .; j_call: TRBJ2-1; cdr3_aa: CASNQFQSSYNEQFF; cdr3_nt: TGTGCCAGCAACCAATTCCAGAGCTCCTACAATGAGCAGTTCTTC
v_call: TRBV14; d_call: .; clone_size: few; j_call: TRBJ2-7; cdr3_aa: CASSPTLAYEQYF; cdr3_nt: TGTGCCAGCAGCCCGACACTGGCCTACGAGCAGTACTTC
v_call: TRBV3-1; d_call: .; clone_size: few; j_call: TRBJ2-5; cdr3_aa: CARSRPRHQYF; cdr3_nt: TGTGCCAGGAGTCGGCCGAGACACCAGTACTTC
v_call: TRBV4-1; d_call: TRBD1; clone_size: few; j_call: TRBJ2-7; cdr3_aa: CASSLWDRSSYEQYF; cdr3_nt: TGCGCCAGCAGCCTCTGGGACAGAAGCTCCTACGAGCAGTACTTC
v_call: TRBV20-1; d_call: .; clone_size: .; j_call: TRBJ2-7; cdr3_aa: CSAGGTQYEQYF; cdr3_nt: TGCAGTGCTGGGGGTACGCAGTACGAGCAGTACTTC
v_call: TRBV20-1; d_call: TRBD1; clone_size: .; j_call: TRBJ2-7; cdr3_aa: CSATPRTGYEQYF; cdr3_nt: TGCAGTGCTACTCCCAGGACAGGGTACGAGCAGTACTTC
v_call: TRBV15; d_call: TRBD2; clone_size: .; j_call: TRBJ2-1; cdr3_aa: CATRYSGAYNEQFF; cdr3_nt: TGTGCCACCCGCTATAGCGGGGCCTACAATGAGCAGTTCTTC
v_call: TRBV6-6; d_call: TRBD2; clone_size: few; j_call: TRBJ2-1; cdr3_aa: CASSFNSGRSSYNEQFF; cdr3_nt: TGTGCCAGCAGTTTCAATAGCGGGAGGAGCTCCTACAATGAGCAGTTCTTC
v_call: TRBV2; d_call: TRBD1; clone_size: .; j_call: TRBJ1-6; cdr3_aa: CASTTGTVNSPLHF; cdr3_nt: TGTGCCAGCACCACCGGGACAGTTAATTCACCCCTCCACTTT
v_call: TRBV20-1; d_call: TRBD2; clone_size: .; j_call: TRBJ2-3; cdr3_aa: CSAAGGLASTDTQYF; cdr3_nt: TGCAGTGCAGCGGGAGGGCTCGCTAGCACAGATACGCAGTATTTT
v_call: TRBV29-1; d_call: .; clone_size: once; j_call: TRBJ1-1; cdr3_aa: CSVGNLGVTEAFF; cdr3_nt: TGCAGCGTGGGGAATCTGGGTGTCACTGAAGCTTTCTTT